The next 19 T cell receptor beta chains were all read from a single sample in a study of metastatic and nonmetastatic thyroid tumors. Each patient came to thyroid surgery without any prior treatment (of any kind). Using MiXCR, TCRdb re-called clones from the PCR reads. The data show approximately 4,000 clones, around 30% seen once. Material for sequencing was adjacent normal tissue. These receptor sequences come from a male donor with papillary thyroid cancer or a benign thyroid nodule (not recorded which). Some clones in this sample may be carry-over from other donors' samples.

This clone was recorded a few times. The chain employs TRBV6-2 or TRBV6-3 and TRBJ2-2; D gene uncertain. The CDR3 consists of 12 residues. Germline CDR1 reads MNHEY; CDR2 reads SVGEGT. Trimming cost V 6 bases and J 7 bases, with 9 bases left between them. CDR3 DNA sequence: TGTGCCAGCAGCCCTATGGGCGGGGAGCTGTTTTTT. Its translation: CASSPMGGELFF.

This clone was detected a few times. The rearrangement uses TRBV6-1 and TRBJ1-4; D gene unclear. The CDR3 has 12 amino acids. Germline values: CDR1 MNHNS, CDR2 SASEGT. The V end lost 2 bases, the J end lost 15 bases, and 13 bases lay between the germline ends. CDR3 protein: CASSELLTPVFF. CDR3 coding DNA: TGTGCCAGCAGTGAATTATTGACTCCGGTGTTTTTT.

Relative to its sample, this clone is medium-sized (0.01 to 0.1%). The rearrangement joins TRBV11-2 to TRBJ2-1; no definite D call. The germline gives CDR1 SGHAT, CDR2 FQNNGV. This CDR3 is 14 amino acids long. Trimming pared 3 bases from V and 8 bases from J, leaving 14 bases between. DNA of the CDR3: TGTGCCAGCAGCTTTGGGGTCGGGTCTGATGAGCAGTTCTTC. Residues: CASSFGVGSDEQFF.

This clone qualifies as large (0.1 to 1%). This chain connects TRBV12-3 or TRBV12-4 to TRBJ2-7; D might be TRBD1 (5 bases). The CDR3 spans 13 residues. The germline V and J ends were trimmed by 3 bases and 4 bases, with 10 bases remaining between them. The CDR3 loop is CASSFRRDYEQYF. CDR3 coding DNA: TGTGCCAGCAGTTTCCGCAGGGATTACGAGCAGTACTTC.

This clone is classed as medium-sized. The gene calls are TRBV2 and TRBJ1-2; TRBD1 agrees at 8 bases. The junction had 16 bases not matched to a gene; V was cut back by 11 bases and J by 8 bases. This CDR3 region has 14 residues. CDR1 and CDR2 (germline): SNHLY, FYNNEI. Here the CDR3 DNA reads TGTGCCGGCGACTCGGACAGGGCGGTTCGGGGCTACACCTTC. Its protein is CAGDSDRAVRGYTF.

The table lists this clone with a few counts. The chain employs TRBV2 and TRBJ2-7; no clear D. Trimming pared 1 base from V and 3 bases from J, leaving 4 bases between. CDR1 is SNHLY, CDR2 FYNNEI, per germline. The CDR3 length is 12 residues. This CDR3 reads CASSEGSYEQYF. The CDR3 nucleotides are TGTGCCAGCAGTGAAGGTAGCTACGAGCAGTACTTC.

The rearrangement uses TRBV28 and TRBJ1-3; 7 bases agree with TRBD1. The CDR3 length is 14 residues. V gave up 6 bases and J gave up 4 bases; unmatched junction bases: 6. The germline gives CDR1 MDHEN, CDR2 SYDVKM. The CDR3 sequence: CASSGQVFGNTIYF. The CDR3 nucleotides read TGTGCCAGCAGCGGACAGGTCTTCGGAAACACCATATATTTT.

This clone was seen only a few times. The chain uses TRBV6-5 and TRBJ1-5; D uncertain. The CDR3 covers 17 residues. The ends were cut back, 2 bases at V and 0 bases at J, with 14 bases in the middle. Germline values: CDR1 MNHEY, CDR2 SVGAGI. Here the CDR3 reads CASSYPGSYGSNQPQHF. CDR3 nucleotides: TGTGCCAGCAGTTACCCCGGGTCCTACGGTAGCAATCAGCCCCAGCATTTT.

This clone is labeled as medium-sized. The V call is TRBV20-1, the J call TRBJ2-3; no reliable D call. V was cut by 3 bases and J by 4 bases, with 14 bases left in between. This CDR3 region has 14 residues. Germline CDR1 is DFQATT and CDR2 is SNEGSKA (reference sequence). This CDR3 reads CSARLPAHPDTQYF. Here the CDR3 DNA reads TGCAGTGCTAGGCTCCCGGCGCACCCAGATACGCAGTATTTT.

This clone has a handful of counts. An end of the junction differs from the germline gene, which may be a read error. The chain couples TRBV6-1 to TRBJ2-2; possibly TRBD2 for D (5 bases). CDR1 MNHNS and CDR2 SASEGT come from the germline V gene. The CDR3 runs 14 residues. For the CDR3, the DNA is TGCGCCAGCATCCAGGCCCCAAACACCGGGGAGCTGTTTTTC. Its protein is CASIQAPNTGELFF.

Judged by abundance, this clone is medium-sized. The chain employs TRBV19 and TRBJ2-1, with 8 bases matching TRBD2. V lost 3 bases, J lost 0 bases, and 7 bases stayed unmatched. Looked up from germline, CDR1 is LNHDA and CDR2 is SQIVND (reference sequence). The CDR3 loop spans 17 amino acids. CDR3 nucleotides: TGTGCCAGTAGTATTACTAGCGGAGAGGTCTCCTACAATGAGCAGTTCTTC. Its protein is CASSITSGEVSYNEQFF.

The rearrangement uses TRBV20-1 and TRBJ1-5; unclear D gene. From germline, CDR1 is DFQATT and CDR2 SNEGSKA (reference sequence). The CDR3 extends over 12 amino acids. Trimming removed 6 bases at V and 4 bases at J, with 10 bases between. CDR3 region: CSAAGINQPQHF. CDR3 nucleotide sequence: TGCAGTGCCGCGGGGATTAATCAGCCCCAGCATTTT.

DNA of the CDR3: TGCAGTGCTAGAGATCTGCCGGGGTTGGAGCAGTACTTC. This encodes CSARDLPGLEQYF. The chain combines TRBV20-1 with TRBJ2-7; D possibly corresponds to TRBD2 (5 bases). The ends were cut back, 0 bases at V and 7 bases at J, with 13 bases in the middle. Germline CDR1 reads DFQATT; CDR2 reads SNEGSKA (reference sequence). The CDR3 is 13 residues long.

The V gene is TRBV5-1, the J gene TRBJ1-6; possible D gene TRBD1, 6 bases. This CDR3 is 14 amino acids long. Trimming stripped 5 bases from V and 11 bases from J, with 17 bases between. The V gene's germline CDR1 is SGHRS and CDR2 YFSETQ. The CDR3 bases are TGCGCCAGCAGGGACGCACTCGGGGACACACCCCTCCACTTT. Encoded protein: CASRDALGDTPLHF.

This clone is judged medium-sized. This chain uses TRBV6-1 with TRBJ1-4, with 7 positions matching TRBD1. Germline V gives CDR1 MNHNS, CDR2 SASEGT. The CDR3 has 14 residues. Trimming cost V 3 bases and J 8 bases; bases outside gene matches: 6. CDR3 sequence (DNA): TGTGCCAGCAGTGAGACAGGGTTGCGAGAAAAACTGTTTTTT. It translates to CASSETGLREKLFF.

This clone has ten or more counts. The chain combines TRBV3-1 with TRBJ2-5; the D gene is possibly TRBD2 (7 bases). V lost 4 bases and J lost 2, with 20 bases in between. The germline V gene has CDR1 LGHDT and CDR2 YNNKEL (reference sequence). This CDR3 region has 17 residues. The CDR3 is CASSPGGCGGQQETQYF. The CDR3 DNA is TGTGCCAGCAGCCCTGGGGGGTGCGGGGGCCAGCAAGAGACCCAGTACTTC.

The chain's CDR3 is CASSPYRDRAHGYTF. CDR3 bases: TGCGCCAGCAGTCCTTACCGGGACAGGGCCCATGGCTACACCTTC. J is TRBJ1-2 and V is TRBV5-1, with TRBD1 identical over 9 bases. With V trimmed by 5 bases and J by 6 bases, 11 bases remained unmatched. CDR3 length: 15 amino acids. The germline V gene has CDR1 SGHRS and CDR2 YFSETQ.

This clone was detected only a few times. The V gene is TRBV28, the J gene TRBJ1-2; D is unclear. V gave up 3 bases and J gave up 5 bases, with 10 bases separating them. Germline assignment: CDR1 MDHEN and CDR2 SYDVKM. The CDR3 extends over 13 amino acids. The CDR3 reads CASSLLSNYGYTF. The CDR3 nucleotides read TGTGCCAGCAGTTTGTTGAGCAATTATGGCTACACCTTC.

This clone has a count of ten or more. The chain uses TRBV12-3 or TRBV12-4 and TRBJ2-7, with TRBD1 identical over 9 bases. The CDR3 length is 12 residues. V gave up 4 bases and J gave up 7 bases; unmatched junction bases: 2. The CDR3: CASSYRGLEQYF. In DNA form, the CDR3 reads TGTGCCAGCAGTTACAGGGGGCTTGAGCAGTACTTC.